This TCR beta chain was profiled in a study of CD8+ T cells in alopecia areata. The CDR3 is 12 amino acids. Per germline, CDR1 GTSNPN and CDR2 SVGIG (reference sequence). Deletions cut 2 bases from V and 10 bases from J, with 9 bases between. Treatment specified: oral pan-JAK inhibitor, 5-10 mg twice daily. PBMCs provided sorted CD4+ and CD8+ T cells. Reverse transcribed after extraction, RNA yielded cDNA as the sequencing template. This table comes from immunoSEQ multiplex PCR, and its TCRdb copy is limited to in-frame clones, with some not included. The sample lists 150,000 to 200,000 clones; 50% to 75% were seen once.

The sequences come from CD4+ T cells sorted from blood, collected at approximately week 55, from a patient treated with tofacitinib. The chain carries TRBV30 and TRBJ1-6; D gene unclear. The TCR sequence derives from a human donor with alopecia areata. DNA for the CDR3: TGTGCCTGGAGTCCAGTCGAATCACCCCTCCACTTT. Translation: CAWSPVESPLHF.